This T cell receptor (beta chain) was recovered during a study of T cell responses to AZD1222 COVID-19 vaccine. Whole-study findings and limits: Baseline serostatus was positive in only six or seven AZD1222 recipients. Repertoires were obtained solely post-peak T cell response.

In the case of this clone: Its matching antigen is unknown.

The CDR3 extends over 15 amino acids. V gave up 6 bases and J gave up 2 bases; unmatched junction bases: 7. Germline V gene sequence: CDR1 KGHDR, CDR2 SFDVKD. Sequencing used immunoSEQ multiplex PCR; TCRdb keeps in-frame clones, though not all of them. The sample holds roughly 60,000 clones, about 80% seen once. The chain carries TRBV24-1 and TRBJ2-3; 7 bases are a match to TRBD1. This receptor was identified in an adult who received the AZD1222 COVID-19 vaccine. The specimen was peripheral blood, collected 28 days after the second AZD1222 dose. The CDR3 coding sequence is TGTGCCACCAGTCCTTCCGACAGGGACACAGATACGCAGTATTTT. Residues: CATSPSDRDTDTQYF.